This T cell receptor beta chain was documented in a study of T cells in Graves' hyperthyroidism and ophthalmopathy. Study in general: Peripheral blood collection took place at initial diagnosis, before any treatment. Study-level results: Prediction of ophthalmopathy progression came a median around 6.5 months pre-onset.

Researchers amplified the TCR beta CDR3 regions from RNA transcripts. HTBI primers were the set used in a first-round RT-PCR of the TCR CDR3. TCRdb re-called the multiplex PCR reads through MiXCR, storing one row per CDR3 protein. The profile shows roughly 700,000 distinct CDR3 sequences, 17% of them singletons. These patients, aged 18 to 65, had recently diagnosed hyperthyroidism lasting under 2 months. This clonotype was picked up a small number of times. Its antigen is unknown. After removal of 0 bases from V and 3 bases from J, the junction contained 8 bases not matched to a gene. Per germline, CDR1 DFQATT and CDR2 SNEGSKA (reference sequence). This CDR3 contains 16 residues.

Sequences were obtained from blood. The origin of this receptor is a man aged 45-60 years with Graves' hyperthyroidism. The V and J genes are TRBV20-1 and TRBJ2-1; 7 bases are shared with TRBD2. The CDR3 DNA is TGCAGTGCTAGAGATGACCAGCGGGGATTCTACAATGAGCAGTTCTTC. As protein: CSARDDQRGFYNEQFF.